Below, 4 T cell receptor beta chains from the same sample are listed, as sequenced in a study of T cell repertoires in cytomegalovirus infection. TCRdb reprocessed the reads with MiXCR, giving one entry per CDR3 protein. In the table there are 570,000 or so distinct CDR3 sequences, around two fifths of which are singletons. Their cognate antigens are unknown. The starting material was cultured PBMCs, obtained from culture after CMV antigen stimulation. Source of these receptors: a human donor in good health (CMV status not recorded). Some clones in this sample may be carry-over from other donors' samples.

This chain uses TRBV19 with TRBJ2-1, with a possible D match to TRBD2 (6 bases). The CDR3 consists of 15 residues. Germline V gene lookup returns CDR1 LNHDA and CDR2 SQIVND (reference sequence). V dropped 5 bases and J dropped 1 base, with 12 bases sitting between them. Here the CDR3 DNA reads TGTGCCAGTAGTTTAACGGGGGTATCCTACAATGAGCAGTTCTTC. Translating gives CASSLTGVSYNEQFF.

In DNA, the CDR3 is TGTGCCAGCAGTTGGCCAAGTGGCCACTCTGGAAACACCATATATTTT. Translating it yields CASSWPSGHSGNTIYF. The chain employs TRBV28 and TRBJ1-3; D unclear. This CDR3 spans 16 amino acids. Per germline, CDR1 MDHEN and CDR2 SYDVKM. V was clipped by 4 bases and J by 0 bases, with 13 bases between them.

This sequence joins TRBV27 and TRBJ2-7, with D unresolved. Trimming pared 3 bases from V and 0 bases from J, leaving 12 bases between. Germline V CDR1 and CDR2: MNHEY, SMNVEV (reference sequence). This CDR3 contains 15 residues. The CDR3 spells CASSFLASGSYEQYF. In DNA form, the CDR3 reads TGTGCCAGCAGTTTCCTGGCGTCGGGCTCCTACGAGCAGTACTTC.

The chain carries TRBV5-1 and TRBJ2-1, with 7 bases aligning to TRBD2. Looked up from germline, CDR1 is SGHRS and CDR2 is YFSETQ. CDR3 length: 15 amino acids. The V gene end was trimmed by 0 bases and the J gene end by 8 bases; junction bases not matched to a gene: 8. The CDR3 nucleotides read TGCGCCAGCAGCTTGGGGGAGGGACTCGGCGATGAGCAGTTCTTC. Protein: CASSLGEGLGDEQFF.